A single sample is the source of the 19 T cell receptor beta chains below, sequenced in a study of blood T cells in healthy people across ages. Combining a sample-barcoded 5' primer with a J-beta primer mix, a second PCR ran for about 7 to 11 cycles. TCRdb redid the calling of the 5' RACE reads with MiXCR, one entry per CDR3 protein. The sample comprises 550,000 to 650,000 distinct CDR3 sequences, about 30% of which are singletons, and about 15% rests with the top ten. The sequencing input was blood. The receptors shown here come from a woman older than 75 in good health.

The CDR3 loop is CASSEVGRRLEQFF. The CDR3 DNA is TGTGCCAGCAGTGAAGTAGGTAGGCGGCTAGAGCAGTTCTTC. The chain is built from TRBV6-1 and TRBJ2-1; D not resolved. Trimming cost V 1 base and J 10 bases, with 14 bases left between them. Germline V gene lookup returns CDR1 MNHNS and CDR2 SASEGT. CDR3 size: 14 residues.

This clonotype has at least ten counts. The CDR3, as DNA: TGCGCCAGCAGCTTACGGGGGCCGACTGAAGCTTTCTTT. This sequence encodes CASSLRGPTEAFF. The genes are TRBV5-1 and TRBJ1-1; perhaps TRBD1 as D (6 bases). Per germline, CDR1 SGHRS and CDR2 YFSETQ. The CDR3 extends over 13 amino acids. V gave up 2 bases and J gave up 5 bases, with 10 bases separating them.

This clonotype was observed at least ten times. The V call is TRBV3-1, the J call TRBJ1-2; no reliable D call. Germline V lookup: CDR1 LGHDT, CDR2 YNNKEL (reference sequence). Between the trimmed V and J ends, which lost 4 bases and 8 bases, there was a span of 8 bases. This CDR3 contains 11 residues. The CDR3 spells CASSRVGGYTF. The CDR3 nucleotides read TGTGCCAGCAGCCGAGTGGGCGGCTACACCTTC.

About this clonotype itself: This may come from a read error, since a much larger clone is one base off. The J gene is TRBJ2-1, the V gene TRBV5-4, with 9 bases fitting TRBD1. The CDR3 covers 15 residues. Germline CDR1 reads SGHNT; CDR2 reads YYREEE (reference sequence). J gave up 10 bases and V 1 base, and 9 bases lay outside the gene matches. The CDR3 region is CASSLWDRALGEQFF. For the CDR3, the DNA is TGTGCCAGCAGCTTGTGGGACAGGGCCCTTGGGGAGCAGTTCTTC.

As to this clonotype: At one end, the junction sequence differs from germline, possibly due to a read error. This chain uses TRBV12-3 or TRBV12-4 with TRBJ2-6; a weak D match, TRBD1 (6 bases). This CDR3 region has 15 residues. The CDR3 region is CASSYTRSGANVLTF. The CDR3 region has the DNA TGTGCCAGCAGTTATACAAGGTCAGGGGCCAACGTCTTGACTTTC.

The V gene is TRBV7-9, the J gene TRBJ2-7; TRBD2 matches 12 bases. V gave up 5 bases and J gave up 2 bases; unmatched junction bases: 13. Germline-derived CDR1 and CDR2 are SEHNR and FQNEAQ (reference sequence). There are 18 residues in the CDR3. The CDR3 DNA sequence: TGTGCCAGCAGCCCCGCCTGGGACCCTAGCGGGGGGGCCTACGAGCAGTACTTC. Translating it yields CASSPAWDPSGGAYEQYF.

This clonotype was recorded many times. This chain links TRBV20-1 with TRBJ2-1; 11 nucleotides align to TRBD2. This CDR3 region has 14 residues. Germline CDR1 and CDR2: DFQATT and SNEGSKA (reference sequence). V was pared by 1 base and J by 7 bases, with 3 bases of the junction left unmatched. The CDR3 here is CSARGLAGMNEQFF. DNA for the CDR3: TGCAGTGCTAGAGGACTAGCGGGGATGAATGAGCAGTTCTTC.

Of note for this clonotype: One end of the junction does not line up with germline, which may come from a read error. The genes are TRBV28 and TRBJ1-6; D is perhaps TRBD1 (5 bases). Germline V CDR1 and CDR2: MDHEN, SYDVKM. The CDR3 is 13 residues long. The CDR3: CASTGTACSPPHF. DNA for the CDR3: TGTGCCAGCACCGGGACTGCTTGTTCACCCCCCCACTTT.

The rearrangement uses TRBV2 and TRBJ1-2; TRBD1 agrees at 7 bases. CDR3 length: 19 residues. The V segment lost 3 bases and the J segment 2 bases; nucleotides outside the gene matches: 18. CDR1 is SNHLY and CDR2 is FYNNEI in the germline V gene. CDR3 DNA: TGTGCCAGCAGTGAGAGCCGTAGCATCGGGACAGCTCGAAACTATGGCTACACCTTC. Its translation: CASSESRSIGTARNYGYTF.

With regard to this clonotype: One end of the junction fails to match germline, which may point to a read error. This rearrangement joins TRBV7-9 to TRBJ1-2, with a weak D call TRBD1 (6 bases). Germline CDR1 SEHNR, CDR2 FQNEAQ (reference sequence). The CDR3 has 12 residues. The CDR3 sequence is CARSPSTGGYTF. The DNA of the CDR3 is TGTGCCCGCAGCCCGTCAACAGGGGGCTACACCTTC.

There are many counts of this clonotype. The CDR3 DNA follows: TGCAGTGCTCCCTGGGTCGCGGGGGCGTCAGATACGCAGTATTTT. It specifies CSAPWVAGASDTQYF. The chain uses TRBV20-1 and TRBJ2-3; D might be TRBD2 (7 bases). V was pared by 5 bases and J by 4 bases, with 19 bases between. The germline CDR1 and CDR2 sequences are DFQATT and SNEGSKA (reference sequence). The CDR3 is 15 amino acids.

This clonotype came up many times. A much larger clone is a single base away; this may be a read error. The chain links TRBV7-2 to TRBJ2-7; D gene uncertain. The germline V gene has CDR1 SGHTA and CDR2 FQGNSA. The CDR3 loop spans 13 amino acids. The V gene lost 6 bases and the J gene lost 2 bases, with 11 bases spanning the gap. The CDR3 reads CASRYHGTYEQYF. CDR3 nucleotides: TGTGCCAGCAGGTATCATGGAACCTACGAGCAGTACTTC.

The genes are TRBV10-3 and TRBJ2-3; tentative D call: TRBD1 (5 bases). Trimming pared 6 bases from V and 3 bases from J, leaving 10 bases between. In germline, CDR1 is ENHRY, CDR2 SYGVKD. The CDR3 is 13 amino acids. CDR3 nucleotides: TGTGCCATCAGAGGGGTAAGAACAGATACGCAGTATTTT. Its protein is CAIRGVRTDTQYF.

The DNA of the CDR3 is TGTGCCAGCAGCACCGGACTAGCGAGCACAGATACGCAGTATTTT. Translated, it gives CASSTGLASTDTQYF. The chain recombines TRBV11-2 with TRBJ2-3; 9 bases match TRBD2. J lost 0 bases, V lost 5 bases, and 3 bases had no gene match. There are 15 residues in the CDR3. From germline, CDR1 is SGHAT and CDR2 FQNNGV.

This clonotype was counted ten times or more. The chain combines TRBV3-1 with TRBJ2-5; 7 bases agree with TRBD2. CDR1 and CDR2 (germline): LGHDT, YNNKEL (reference sequence). The CDR3 totals 15 residues. V gave up 0 bases and J gave up 0 bases; unmatched junction bases: 1. CDR3 loop: CASSQDGGDQETQYF. The CDR3 nucleotides are TGTGCCAGCAGCCAAGATGGGGGGGACCAAGAGACCCAGTACTTC.

This clonotype was detected ten times or more. The DNA of the CDR3 is TGTGCCAGCAGGGGATACGAGACCCAGTACTTC. It is translated as CASRGYETQYF. This rearrangement joins TRBV7-2 to TRBJ2-5, with D hard to call. Trimming took off 6 bases at V and 5 bases at J, with 7 bases between the two ends. Germline V CDR1 and CDR2: SGHTA, FQGNSA. This CDR3 is 11 amino acids long.

In its sample, this clonotype was seen many times. The CDR3 nucleotides read TGTGCCAGCAGTGAAAGTCTAGCGGGCGGCTATGAGCAGTTCTTC. This sequence encodes CASSESLAGGYEQFF. The chain combines TRBV2 with TRBJ2-1; 8 nucleotides align to TRBD2. Germline V gives CDR1 SNHLY, CDR2 FYNNEI. V trimming: 2 bases; J trimming: 8 bases; junction bases outside the gene matches: 8. CDR3 length equals 15 residues.

A note on this clonotype: Possible read error: a much larger clone is one base away. The rearrangement links TRBV29-1 to TRBJ2-5; 8 nucleotides agree with TRBD1. The V gene's germline CDR1 is SQVTM and CDR2 ANQGSEA. The CDR3 extends over 12 amino acids. J was trimmed by 0 bases and V by 7 bases; bases with no gene match: 1. The DNA for the CDR3 is TGCAGCGGGGACAGGAACCAAGAGACCCAGTACTTC. It is translated as CSGDRNQETQYF.

The chain uses TRBV3-1 and TRBJ2-1; possibly TRBD1 or TRBD2 for D (5 bases each). V was trimmed by 4 bases and J by 0 bases, leaving 16 bases between them. The CDR3 length is 17 residues. Germline V lookup: CDR1 LGHDT, CDR2 YNNKEL (reference sequence). CDR3 protein: CASSRDTGTGSYNEQFF. The CDR3 bases are TGTGCCAGCAGCCGAGATACGGGAACAGGCTCCTACAATGAGCAGTTCTTC.